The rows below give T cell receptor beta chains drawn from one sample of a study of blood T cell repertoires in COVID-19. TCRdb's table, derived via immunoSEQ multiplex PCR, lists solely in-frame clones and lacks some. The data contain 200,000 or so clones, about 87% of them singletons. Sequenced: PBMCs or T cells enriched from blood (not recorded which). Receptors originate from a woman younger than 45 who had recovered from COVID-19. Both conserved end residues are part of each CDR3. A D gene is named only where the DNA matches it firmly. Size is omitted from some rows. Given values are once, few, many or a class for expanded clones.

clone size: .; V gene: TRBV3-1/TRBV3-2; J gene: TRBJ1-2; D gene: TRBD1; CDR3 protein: CASSQEDRGFYGYTF; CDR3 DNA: TGTGCCAGCAGCCAAGAAGACAGGGGATTCTATGGCTACACCTTC
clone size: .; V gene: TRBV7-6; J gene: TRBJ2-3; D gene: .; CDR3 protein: CASSISTYTDTQYF; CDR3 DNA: TGTGCCAGCAGCATATCGACTTACACAGATACGCAGTATTTT
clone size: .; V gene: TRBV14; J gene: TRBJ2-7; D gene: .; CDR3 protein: CASSDTMGGPYEQYF; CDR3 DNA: TGTGCCAGCAGTGATACGATGGGAGGACCCTACGAGCAGTACTTC
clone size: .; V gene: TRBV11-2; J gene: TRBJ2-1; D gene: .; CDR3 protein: CASSIRRSGYNEQFF; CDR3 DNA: TGTGCCAGCAGCATTAGGAGGAGCGGGTACAATGAGCAGTTCTTC
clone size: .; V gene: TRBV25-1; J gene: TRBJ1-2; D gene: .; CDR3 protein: CASSDPGTTPWAGYTF; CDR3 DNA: TGTGCCAGCAGTGACCCCGGGACAACTCCTTGGGCTGGCTACACCTTC
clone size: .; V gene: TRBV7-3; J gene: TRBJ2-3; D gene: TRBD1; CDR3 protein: CASSRTTGQDTQYF; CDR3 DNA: TGTGCCAGCAGCCGGACGACAGGGCAAGATACGCAGTATTTT
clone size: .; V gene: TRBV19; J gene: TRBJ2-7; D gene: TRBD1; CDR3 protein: CASSTGTGPYEQYF; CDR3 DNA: TGTGCCAGTAGTACCGGGACAGGGCCCTACGAGCAGTACTTC
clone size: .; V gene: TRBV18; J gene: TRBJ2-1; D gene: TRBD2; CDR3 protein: CASSPLAGGLSSSYNEQFF; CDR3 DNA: TGTGCCAGCTCACCCCTAGCGGGGGGTCTATCGAGCTCCTACAATGAGCAGTTCTTC
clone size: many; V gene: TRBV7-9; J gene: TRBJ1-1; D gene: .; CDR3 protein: CASSPQGGAWGGTEAFF; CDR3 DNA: TGTGCCAGCAGCCCACAGGGTGGAGCATGGGGGGGTACTGAAGCTTTCTTT
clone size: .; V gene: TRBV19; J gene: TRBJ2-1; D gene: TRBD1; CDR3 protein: CASSMGTGPHNEQFF; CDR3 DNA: TGTGCCAGTAGTATGGGGACAGGGCCCCACAATGAGCAGTTCTTC
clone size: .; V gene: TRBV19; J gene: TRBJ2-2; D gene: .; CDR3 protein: CASSIPGEGELFF; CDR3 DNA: TGTGCCAGTAGTATCCCAGGGGAAGGGGAGCTGTTTTTT
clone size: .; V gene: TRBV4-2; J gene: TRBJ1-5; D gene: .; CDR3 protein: CASSQDGTEEQPQHF; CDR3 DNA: TGTGCCAGCAGCCAAGATGGAACAGAAGAACAGCCCCAGCATTTT